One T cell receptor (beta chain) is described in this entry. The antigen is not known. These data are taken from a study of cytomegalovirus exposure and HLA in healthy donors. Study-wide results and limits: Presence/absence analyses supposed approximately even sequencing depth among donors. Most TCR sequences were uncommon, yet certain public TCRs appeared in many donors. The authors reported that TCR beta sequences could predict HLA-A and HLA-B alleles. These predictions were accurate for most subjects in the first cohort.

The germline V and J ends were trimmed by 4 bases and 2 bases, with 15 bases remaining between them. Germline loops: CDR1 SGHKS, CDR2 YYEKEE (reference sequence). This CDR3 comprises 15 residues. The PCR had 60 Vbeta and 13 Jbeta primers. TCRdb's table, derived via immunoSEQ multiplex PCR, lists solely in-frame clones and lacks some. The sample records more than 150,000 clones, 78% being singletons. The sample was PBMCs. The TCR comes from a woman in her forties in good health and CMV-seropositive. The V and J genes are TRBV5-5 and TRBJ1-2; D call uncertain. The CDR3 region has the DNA TGTGCCAGCAGCCGGAGGGCGGGCGCGAACTATGGCTACACCTTC. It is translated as CASSRRAGANYGYTF.